The clone carrying this T cell receptor beta chain was counted only a few times. Amplifying from RNA transcripts, the study obtained TCR beta CDR3 regions. First-round RT-PCR used HTBI primers; second-round multiplex PCR followed. TCRdb re-derived calls from the multiplex PCR reads in MiXCR, one entry per CDR3 protein. The sample gives roughly 610,000 distinct CDR3 sequences, about a fifth of which show up once; approximately 7.7% is in the top ten. Clinicians diagnosed using symptoms, serum thyroxine, TRAb, thyroid ultrasound and orbital computed tomography. The data stem from a study of Graves' ophthalmopathy and Graves' hyperthyroidism. This TCR was sampled from a woman between 18 and 30 years old with stable Graves' hyperthyroidism. Some clones in this sample may be carry-over from other donors' samples. The sample comprised peripheral blood.

Here the CDR3 DNA reads TGTGCCAGCAGCTCCGGGACAGATCGACAGCCCCAGCATTTT. Amino acids: CASSSGTDRQPQHF. J is TRBJ1-5 and V is TRBV27; 7 bases map to TRBD1. Germline V gives CDR1 MNHEY, CDR2 SMNVEV (reference sequence). This CDR3 region has 14 residues. With 6 bases clipped from V and 7 bases from J, the junction kept 9 bases outside the gene matches.